These 32 T cell receptor beta chains came from one sample sequenced in a study of cytomegalovirus exposure and HLA in healthy donors. A multiplex PCR was run with 60 Vbeta primers and 13 Jbeta primers. Data came from immunoSEQ multiplex PCR; TCRdb stores just in-frame clones and leaves some out. Found here are around 150,000 clones, roughly 78% of them singletons; the top ten hold roughly 6.8%. Sequencing input: PBMCs. Receptor source: a man between 40 and 49 years old in good health and CMV-seropositive.

The genes are TRBV20-1 and TRBJ2-7; TRBD1 matches at 8 bases. The V gene end was trimmed by 7 bases and the J gene end by 6 bases; junction bases not matched to a gene: 5. The CDR3 contains 11 residues. Germline CDR1 DFQATT, CDR2 SNEGSKA (reference sequence). The CDR3 spells CSGSGGVEQYF. CDR3 nucleotides: TGCAGTGGATCAGGGGGCGTCGAGCAGTACTTC.

This rearrangement joins TRBV27 to TRBJ2-7; tentatively, D is TRBD1 (6 bases). The V end was cut by 0 bases, the J end by 3 bases, with 9 bases between. The CDR3 extends over 14 amino acids. Germline CDR1 MNHEY, CDR2 SMNVEV (reference sequence). The CDR3 nucleotides are TGTGCCAGCAGTTTATCGCACAGGGTCTACGAGCAGTACTTC. Its translation: CASSLSHRVYEQYF.

This chain connects TRBV25-1 to TRBJ2-1, with D possibly being TRBD2 (5 bases). Germline lookup yields CDR1 MGHDK and CDR2 SYGVNS. V lost 7 bases to trimming and J lost 6 bases, with 16 bases between them. The CDR3 runs 14 residues. CDR3 protein: CASTRAGRSNEQFF. CDR3 DNA: TGTGCCAGCACTCGGGCGGGTAGAAGCAATGAGCAGTTCTTC.

The chain couples TRBV4-1 to TRBJ1-2; D not certain. CDR1 MGHRA and CDR2 YSYEKL come from the germline V gene. Trimming took off 0 bases at V and 0 bases at J, with 11 bases between the two ends. This CDR3 region has 16 residues. This chain's CDR3 is CASSQEYRSANYGYTF. The CDR3, as DNA: TGCGCCAGCAGCCAAGAGTATCGGTCCGCTAACTATGGCTACACCTTC.

The gene calls are TRBV7-2 and TRBJ2-1, with D perhaps matching TRBD2 (7 bases). The germline V gene has CDR1 SGHTA and CDR2 FQGNSA. V was trimmed by 5 bases and J by 13 bases, leaving 18 bases between them. There are 13 residues in the CDR3. This chain's CDR3 is CASSPSGGLAQFF. The CDR3 DNA reads TGTGCCAGCAGCCCCTCCGGGGGGCTAGCCCAGTTCTTC.

The chain is built from TRBV19 and TRBJ2-7, with 13 bases fitting TRBD2. CDR1 is LNHDA and CDR2 is SQIVND in the germline V gene (reference sequence). Losses at the gene ends were 7 bases for V and 10 bases for J; bases not matched to a gene: 19. The CDR3 is 17 amino acids. Here the CDR3 DNA reads TGTGCCAGTAATTCGGGGACTAGCGGGGACTGGGATACGAGCCAGTACTTC. This sequence encodes CASNSGTSGDWDTSQYF. The entire variable domain, with the rest obtained from reference TRBV19 and TRBJ2-7, is as follows: DGGITQSPKYLFRKEGQNVTLSCEQNLNHDAMYWYRQDPGQGLRLIYYSQIVNDFQKGDIAEGYSVSREKKESFPLTVTSAQKNPTAFYLCASNSGTSGDWDTSQYFGPGTRLTVT.

The rearrangement uses TRBV21-1 and TRBJ2-5; the D segment call TRBD2 is taken from the table without a DNA check. TRBV21-1 is a pseudogene segment. The CDR3 extends over 15 amino acids. The DNA for the CDR3 is TGTGCCAACAGCACTTACCGGCGGGAACAAGAGACCCAGTACTTC. Its translation is CANSTYRREQETQYF.

The rearrangement links TRBV7-9 to TRBJ1-1, with TRBD1 matching over 10 bases. The CDR3 runs 15 residues. With 5 bases clipped from V and 8 bases from J, the junction kept 11 bases outside the gene matches. The germline V gene encodes CDR1 SEHNR and CDR2 FQNEAQ (reference sequence). The CDR3: CASSAHRTGGGEAFF. CDR3 DNA: TGTGCCAGCAGCGCCCACCGGACAGGGGGGGGAGAAGCTTTCTTT.

This clone was seen only a few times. The chain combines TRBV25-1 with TRBJ2-1; TRBD2 matches at 7 bases. J gave up 1 base and V 5 bases, and 11 bases lay outside the gene matches. CDR1 MGHDK and CDR2 SYGVNS come from the germline V gene. The CDR3 loop spans 17 amino acids. The CDR3 bases are TGTGCCAGCAGTCCTTTGGGGCGGGAGAGGTCCTACAATGAGCAGTTCTTC. Translating gives CASSPLGRERSYNEQFF.

This chain connects TRBV27 to TRBJ2-5; 10 nucleotides match TRBD2. Per germline, CDR1 MNHEY and CDR2 SMNVEV (reference sequence). There are 16 residues in the CDR3. V lost 2 bases, J lost 0 bases, and 3 bases stayed unmatched. The CDR3 sequence: CASSLSGRVYQETQYF. The CDR3 DNA reads as TGTGCCAGCAGTTTAAGCGGGAGGGTCTACCAAGAGACCCAGTACTTC.

The table lists this clone with a few counts. The V and J genes are TRBV9 and TRBJ2-7; unclear D gene. CDR3 length: 11 amino acids. The germline CDR1 and CDR2 sequences are SGDLS and YYNGEE. Trimming shortened V by 4 bases and J by 2 bases, and 4 bases separated the two germline ends. This CDR3 reads CASSSAYEQYF. The CDR3 DNA is TGTGCCAGCAGCTCAGCCTACGAGCAGTACTTC.

The rearrangement uses TRBV7-2 and TRBJ2-3; 9 bases match TRBD2. Germline V lookup: CDR1 SGHTA, CDR2 FQGNSA. V was pared by 0 bases and J by 8 bases, with 6 bases of the junction left unmatched. This CDR3 comprises 15 residues. DNA for the CDR3: TGTGCCAGCAGCTTAGCGGGGACTAGCCGCCGTACGCAGTATTTT. Protein: CASSLAGTSRRTQYF. Variable domain in full (rest from reference TRBV7-2 and TRBJ2-3): GAGVSQSPSNKVTEKGKDVELRCDPISGHTALYWYRQSLGQGLEFLIYFQGNSAPDKSGLPSDRFSAERTGGSVSTLTIQRTQQEDSAVYLCASSLAGTSRRTQYFGPGTRLTVL.

V is TRBV5-5 and J is TRBJ2-7; perhaps TRBD1 as D (6 bases). This CDR3 is 15 amino acids long. The ends were cut back, 2 bases at V and 2 bases at J, with 14 bases in the middle. CDR1 is SGHKS and CDR2 is YYEKEE in the germline V gene (reference sequence). The CDR3 DNA reads as TGTGCCAGCAGCTTTTGGGGGCTGGGTGCCTACGAGCAGTACTTC. Encoded protein: CASSFWGLGAYEQYF.

The V gene is TRBV30, the J gene TRBJ1-1; no definite D call. The germline V gene has CDR1 GTSNPN and CDR2 SVGIG (reference sequence). Deletions cut 4 bases from V and 6 bases from J, with 12 bases between. The CDR3 length is 12 residues. The chain's CDR3 is CAWNVGIPEAFF. CDR3 DNA: TGTGCCTGGAACGTCGGGATTCCTGAAGCTTTCTTT.

DNA of the CDR3: TGTGCCAGCAGCTCGCGGAAAGGGGCGTACGGGGCCAACGTCCTGACTTTC. Protein sequence: CASSSRKGAYGANVLTF. The chain is built from TRBV5-4 and TRBJ2-6; the D gene is possibly TRBD1 (5 bases). Germline V gives CDR1 SGHNT, CDR2 YYREEE (reference sequence). The ends were cut back, 3 bases at V and 4 bases at J, with 17 bases in the middle. The CDR3 length is 17 residues.

This chain links TRBV2 with TRBJ1-5; 7 bases are a match to TRBD1. The CDR3 runs 15 residues. The V gene's germline CDR1 is SNHLY and CDR2 FYNNEI. V dropped 6 bases and J dropped 4; count of bases not matched to a gene: 9. This chain's CDR3 is CASSNWGQINQPQHF. The CDR3 DNA reads TGTGCCAGCAGCAACTGGGGACAGATTAATCAGCCCCAGCATTTT.

This clone occurred a few times. V and J are TRBV7-7 and TRBJ2-5, with 7 bases fitting TRBD1. Germline V CDR1 and CDR2: SSHAT, FNYEAQ (reference sequence). The ends lost 5 bases at V and 3 bases at J; junction bases unmatched: 6. The length of the CDR3 is 14 residues. CDR3 sequence reads: CASSQTGSKETQYF. CDR3 nucleotide sequence: TGTGCCAGCAGCCAGACAGGGTCGAAAGAGACCCAGTACTTC.

This chain connects TRBV11-3 to TRBJ2-7; a possible D gene is TRBD2 (5 bases). V dropped 1 base and J dropped 1 base, with 11 bases sitting between them. From germline, CDR1 is SGHNT and CDR2 YENEEA. This CDR3 contains 15 residues. DNA for the CDR3: TGTGCCAGCAGCTTAGGAATTGGGAGTTCCTACGAGCAGTACTTC. Translated: CASSLGIGSSYEQYF.

This chain uses TRBV30 with TRBJ2-1; D possibly corresponds to TRBD2 (5 bases). Trimming left V 3 bases short and J 0 bases short, with 12 bases between. Looked up from germline, CDR1 is GTSNPN and CDR2 is SVGIG (reference sequence). CDR3 length: 15 amino acids. The CDR3, as DNA: TGTGCCTGGAGGGCGAGGGAGAGCTCCTACAATGAGCAGTTCTTC. It is translated as CAWRARESSYNEQFF.

This clone has just a few counts. The rearrangement joins TRBV10-1 to TRBJ2-7; 7 positions match TRBD1. V shed 3 bases, J shed 2 bases, and the junction held 4 bases outside the gene matches. There are 14 residues in the CDR3. Germline CDR1 reads WNHNN; CDR2 reads SYGVQD (reference sequence). CDR3 protein: CASSDGTGAYEQYF. The CDR3 DNA is TGCGCCAGCAGTGATGGCACAGGGGCCTACGAGCAGTACTTC.

The V gene is TRBV15, the J gene TRBJ1-2; 9 bases fit TRBD1. Germline CDR1 LNHNV, CDR2 YYDKDF (reference sequence). V shed 0 bases, J shed 4 bases, and the junction held 6 bases outside the gene matches. CDR3 size: 16 residues. The CDR3 loop is CATSRDRTGVLYGYTF. CDR3 bases: TGTGCCACCAGCAGAGATCGGACAGGGGTGCTCTATGGCTACACCTTC.

The chain has TRBV6-6 and TRBJ1-5, with a tentative D call TRBD1 (6 bases). The ends were cut back, 6 bases at V and 6 bases at J, with 21 bases in the middle. This CDR3 contains 16 residues. Germline loops: CDR1 MNHNY, CDR2 SVGAGI (reference sequence). The CDR3 DNA follows: TGTGCCAGCAGCCCTACATATACAGGGCGTACTCAGCCCCAGCATTTT. It encodes CASSPTYTGRTQPQHF.

The V call is TRBV30, the J call TRBJ1-5; TRBD1 agrees at 8 bases. Germline V gene lookup returns CDR1 GTSNPN and CDR2 SVGIG (reference sequence). There are 16 residues in the CDR3. Trimming took 0 bases from V and 1 from J; bases not matched to a gene: 5. In nucleotides, the CDR3 is TGTGCCTGGAGTGTACTTGACAGGGGAAGCAATCAGCCCCAGCATTTT. Its translation: CAWSVLDRGSNQPQHF.

The J gene is TRBJ1-1, the V gene TRBV6-4; 8 bases fit TRBD1. The CDR3 is 14 residues long. V gave up 9 bases and J gave up 5 bases; unmatched junction bases: 11. The germline V gene encodes CDR1 MRHNA and CDR2 SNTAGT. The CDR3 nucleotides read TGTGCCAGTAAAGCGACAGGGGTACGAACTGAAGCTTTCTTT. Amino acids: CASKATGVRTEAFF.

V usage is TRBV10-3 and J usage is TRBJ1-6; the D is unclear. This CDR3 is 13 amino acids long. The V gene lost 3 bases and the J gene lost 7 bases, with 7 bases spanning the gap. Per the germline V gene, CDR1 is ENHRY and CDR2 is SYGVKD. This chain's CDR3 is CAISDRSNSPLHF. In DNA, the CDR3 is TGTGCCATCAGTGACAGGTCCAATTCACCCCTCCACTTT.

This clone was recorded once. The J gene is TRBJ2-7, the V gene TRBV7-5; TRBD2 is taken as the D call from the table, unchecked against the DNA. TRBV7-5 is deemed a pseudogene. The CDR3 is 15 residues long. The DNA of the CDR3 is TGTGTCAGAAGCCCTTGTGGTGAGGGCCCCTACGAGCAGTACTTC. The encoded protein is CVRSPCGEGPYEQYF.

The chain couples TRBV19 to TRBJ2-1; TRBD1 matches 7 bases. The CDR3 has 14 residues. Per germline, CDR1 LNHDA and CDR2 SQIVND (reference sequence). V dropped 2 bases and J dropped 12; count of bases not matched to a gene: 10. DNA of the CDR3: TGTGCCAGTAGTATAAGGACAGGCCTAGGTTTGCAGTTCTTC. Translating gives CASSIRTGLGLQFF.

This clone was seen a few times. The V and J genes are TRBV7-9 and TRBJ2-5; D not resolved. Between the trimmed V and J ends, which lost 5 bases and 5 bases, there was a span of 9 bases. Germline CDR1 reads SEHNR; CDR2 reads FQNEAQ (reference sequence). The CDR3 loop spans 12 amino acids. CDR3 in DNA: TGTGCCAGCAGCCGACTCCGGGAGACCCAGTACTTC. Translation gives CASSRLRETQYF. Together with reference TRBV7-9 and TRBJ2-5, the CDR3 gives the full variable domain: DTGVSQNPRHKITKRGQNVTFRCDPISEHNRLYWYRQTLGQGPEFLTYFQNEAQLEKSRLLSDRFSAERPKGSFSTLEIQRTEQGDSAMYLCASSRLRETQYFGPGTRLLVL.

The chain carries TRBV2 and TRBJ2-5, with 9 bases lining up with TRBD2. Germline CDR1 is SNHLY and CDR2 is FYNNEI. The V and J ends lost 7 bases and 4 bases, in that order; junction bases with no gene match: 1. This CDR3 is built from 12 residues. DNA for the CDR3: TGTGCCAGCACACTAGCGGGAGAGACCCAGTACTTC. Its translation: CASTLAGETQYF.

The V and J genes are TRBV6-1 and TRBJ2-7; 8 nucleotides line up with TRBD2. Trimming at V came to 10 bases and at J to 3 bases, leaving 8 bases not matched to a gene. CDR3 size: 13 residues. Germline values: CDR1 MNHNS, CDR2 SASEGT. CDR3 in amino acids: CATLLSGNYEQYF. The CDR3 nucleotides read TGTGCCACCCTCCTTAGCGGGAACTACGAGCAGTACTTC.

The chain uses TRBV28 and TRBJ2-7; 8 bases fit TRBD1. The germline V gene encodes CDR1 MDHEN and CDR2 SYDVKM. The trim removed 6 bases at V and 7 bases at J, leaving 5 bases unmatched. The CDR3 length is 12 residues. The DNA of the CDR3 is TGTGCCAGCAGACCCAGGACAGGGGAGCAGTACTTC. Protein product: CASRPRTGEQYF.

The rearrangement links TRBV28 to TRBJ2-7; D might be TRBD1 (5 bases). In germline, CDR1 is MDHEN, CDR2 SYDVKM. The V end lost 7 bases, the J end lost 0 bases, and 13 bases lay between the germline ends. The CDR3 length is 14 residues. The CDR3, as DNA: TGTGCCAGCACTCCGGACGGACACTCCTACGAGCAGTACTTC. Encoded protein: CASTPDGHSYEQYF.